The T cell receptor (beta chain) described here comes from a study of T-cell reconstitution after alpha-beta-depleted transplantation in children (dated by TCRdb to about 2016). Context from the whole study: Using TCR repertoire profiling, the study quantitatively followed how T-cell immune reconstitution unfolded in children after TCRalphabeta/CD19-depleted allogeneic hematopoietic cell transplantation.

The CDR3, cysteine through phenylalanine, is 12 amino acids long. Of all the DNA, just the CDR3 is kept, 36 bases in frame from base 1. CDR1 and CDR2, per the germline V gene (reference sequence), are MNHNY and SVGAGI. At the junction V is shortened by 2 bases and J by 6 bases, with 6 bases in between. Comments on this clonotype: Its antigen specificity is not known. No clone much larger than this one lies a single base away; base qualities are absent.

The library was obtained by PCR. TCRdb shows the sequencer as Illumina HiSeq 2500. Molecular barcoding was employed in the preparation of TCR libraries, with unique molecular identifiers being used to normalize TCRbeta repertoire quantification. TCRdb passed the public sequencing reads through fastp at Q25 and MiXCR, retaining productive beta sequences. Every entry covers one CDR3 protein and lists the most common genes and DNA from its rows. In all, the sample holds 450,000 to 500,000 distinct CDR3 sequences, and approximately 13% of those were seen once. The top ten clones comprise 4.5% to 6% of the sample.

The chain uses TRBV6-6 and TRBJ2-3, with the D gene not confidently named. The sample here was PBMCs from the stem cell graft donor, taken from the stem cell graft. The sequence came from a human donor who donated a stem cell graft to a child with combined immunodeficiency. The CDR3 protein: CASSYGEDTQYF. The bases are TGTGCCAGCAGTTACGGCGAGGATACGCAGTATTTT.